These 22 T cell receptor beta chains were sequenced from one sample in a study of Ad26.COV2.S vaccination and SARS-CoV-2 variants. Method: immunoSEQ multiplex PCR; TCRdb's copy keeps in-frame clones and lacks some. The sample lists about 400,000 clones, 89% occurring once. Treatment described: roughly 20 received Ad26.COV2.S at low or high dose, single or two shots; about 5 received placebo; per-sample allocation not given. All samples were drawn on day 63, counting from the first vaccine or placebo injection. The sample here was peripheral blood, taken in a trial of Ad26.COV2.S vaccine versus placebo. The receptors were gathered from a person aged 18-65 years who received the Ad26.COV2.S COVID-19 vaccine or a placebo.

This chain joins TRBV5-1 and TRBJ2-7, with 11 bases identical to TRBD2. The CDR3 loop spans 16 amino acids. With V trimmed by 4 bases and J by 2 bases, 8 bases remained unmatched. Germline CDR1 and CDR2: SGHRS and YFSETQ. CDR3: CASSPPTSGAPYEQYF. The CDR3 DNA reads TGCGCCAGCAGCCCGCCGACTAGCGGGGCCCCCTACGAGCAGTACTTC.

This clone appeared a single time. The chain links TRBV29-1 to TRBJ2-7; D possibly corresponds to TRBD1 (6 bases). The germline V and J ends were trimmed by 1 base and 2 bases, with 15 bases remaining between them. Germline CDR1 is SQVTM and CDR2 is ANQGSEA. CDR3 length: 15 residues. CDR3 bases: TGCAGCGTTGAAGTCGTTTCCAGGGGACCCTACGAGCAGTACTTC. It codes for CSVEVVSRGPYEQYF.

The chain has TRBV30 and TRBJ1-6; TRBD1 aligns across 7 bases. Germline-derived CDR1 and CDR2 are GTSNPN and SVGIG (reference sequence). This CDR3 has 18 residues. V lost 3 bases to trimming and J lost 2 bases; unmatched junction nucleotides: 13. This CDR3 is CAWRETLRGTTYNSPLHF. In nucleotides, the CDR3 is TGTGCCTGGAGGGAAACTCTCAGGGGGACCACCTATAATTCACCCCTCCACTTT.

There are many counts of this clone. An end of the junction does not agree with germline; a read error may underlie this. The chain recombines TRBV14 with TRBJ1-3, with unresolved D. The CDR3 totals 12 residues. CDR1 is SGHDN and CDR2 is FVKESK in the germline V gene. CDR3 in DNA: TGTGCCAGCAGCCAAGCGAGCGGCACCTTATATTTT. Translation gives CASSQASGTLYF.

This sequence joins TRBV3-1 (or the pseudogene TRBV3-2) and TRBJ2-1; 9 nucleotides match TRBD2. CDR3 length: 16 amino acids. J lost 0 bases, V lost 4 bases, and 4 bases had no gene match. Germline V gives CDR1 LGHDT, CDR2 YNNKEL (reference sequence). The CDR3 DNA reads TGTGCCAGCAGCCGCCCACTAGCGGGCTCCTACAATGAGCAGTTCTTC. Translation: CASSRPLAGSYNEQFF.

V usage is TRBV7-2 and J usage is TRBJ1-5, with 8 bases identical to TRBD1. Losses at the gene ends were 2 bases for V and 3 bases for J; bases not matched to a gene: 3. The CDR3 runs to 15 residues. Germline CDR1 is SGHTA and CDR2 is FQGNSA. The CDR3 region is CASSLRGQDNQPQHF. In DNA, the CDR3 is TGTGCCAGCAGCTTACGGGGACAGGACAATCAGCCCCAGCATTTT.

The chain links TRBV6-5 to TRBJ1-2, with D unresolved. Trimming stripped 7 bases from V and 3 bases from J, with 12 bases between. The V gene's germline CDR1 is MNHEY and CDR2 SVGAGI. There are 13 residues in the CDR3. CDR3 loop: CASNENLDYGYTF. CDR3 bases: TGTGCCAGCAACGAAAACCTGGACTATGGCTACACCTTC.

The CDR3 coding sequence is TGTGCCAGCAGCGTAGTGGCAATTAATTCACCCCTCCACTTT. Its protein product is CASSVVAINSPLHF. This chain joins TRBV9 and TRBJ1-6; D gene ambiguous. The CDR3 loop spans 14 amino acids. Deletions cut 0 bases from V and 6 bases from J, with 7 bases between. Germline V gives CDR1 SGDLS, CDR2 YYNGEE.

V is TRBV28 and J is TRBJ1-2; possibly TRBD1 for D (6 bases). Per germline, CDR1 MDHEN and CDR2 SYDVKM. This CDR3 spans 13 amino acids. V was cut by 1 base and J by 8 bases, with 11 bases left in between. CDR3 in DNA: TGTGCCAGCAGTTTATTCCAGGGGTACGGCTACACCTTC. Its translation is CASSLFQGYGYTF.

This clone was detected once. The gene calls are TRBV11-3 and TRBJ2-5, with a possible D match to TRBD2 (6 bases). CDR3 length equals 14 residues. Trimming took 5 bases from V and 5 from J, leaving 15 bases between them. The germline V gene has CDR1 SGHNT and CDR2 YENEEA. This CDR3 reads CASSRGGDWETQYF. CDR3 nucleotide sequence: TGTGCCAGCAGCCGAGGAGGGGACTGGGAGACCCAGTACTTC. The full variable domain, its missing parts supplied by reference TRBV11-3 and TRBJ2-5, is EAGVVQSPRYKIIEKKQPVAFWCNPISGHNTLYWYLQNLGQGPELLIRYENEEAVDDSQLPKDRFSAERLKGVDSTLKIQPAELGDSAVYLCASSRGGDWETQYFGPGTRLLVL.

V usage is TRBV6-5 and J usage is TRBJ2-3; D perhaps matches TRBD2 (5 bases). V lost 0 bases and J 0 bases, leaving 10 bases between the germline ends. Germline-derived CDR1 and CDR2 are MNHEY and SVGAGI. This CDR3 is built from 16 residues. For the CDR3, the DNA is TGTGCCAGCAGTTACTCGGAGGTAGCTAGCACAGATACGCAGTATTTT. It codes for CASSYSEVASTDTQYF.

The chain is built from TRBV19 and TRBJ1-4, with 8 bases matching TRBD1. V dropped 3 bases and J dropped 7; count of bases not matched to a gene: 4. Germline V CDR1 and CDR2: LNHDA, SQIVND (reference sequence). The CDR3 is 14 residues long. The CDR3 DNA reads TGTGCCAGTAGTATCGGACAGGGTTTTGAAAAACTGTTTTTT. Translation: CASSIGQGFEKLFF. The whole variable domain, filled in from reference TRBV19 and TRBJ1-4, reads DGGITQSPKYLFRKEGQNVTLSCEQNLNHDAMYWYRQDPGQGLRLIYYSQIVNDFQKGDIAEGYSVSREKKESFPLTVTSAQKNPTAFYLCASSIGQGFEKLFFGSGTQLSVL.

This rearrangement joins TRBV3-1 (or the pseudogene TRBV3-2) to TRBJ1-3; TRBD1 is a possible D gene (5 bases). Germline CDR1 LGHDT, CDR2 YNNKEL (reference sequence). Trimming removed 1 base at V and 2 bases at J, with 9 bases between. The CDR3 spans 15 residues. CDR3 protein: CASSQVGEPGNTIYF. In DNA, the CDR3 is TGTGCCAGCAGCCAAGTAGGGGAGCCTGGAAACACCATATATTTT.

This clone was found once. The CDR3 loop is CSADRGDTQYF. The CDR3 DNA follows: TGCAGTGCAGACCGAGGAGATACGCAGTATTTT. The J gene is TRBJ2-3, the V gene TRBV20-1; no clear D. Germline V gene data show CDR1 as DFQATT and CDR2 as SNEGSKA (reference sequence). Trimming stripped 6 bases from V and 5 bases from J, with 9 bases between. The CDR3 has 11 amino acids.

CDR3 in DNA: TGCGCCAGCAGCTTGACAGGGACTACCTACGAGCAGTACTTC. Encoded protein: CASSLTGTTYEQYF. The chain employs TRBV5-1 and TRBJ2-7; D is perhaps TRBD2 (7 bases). V lost 1 base and J 2 bases, leaving 10 bases between the germline ends. The germline V gene has CDR1 SGHRS and CDR2 YFSETQ. This CDR3 is 14 amino acids long.

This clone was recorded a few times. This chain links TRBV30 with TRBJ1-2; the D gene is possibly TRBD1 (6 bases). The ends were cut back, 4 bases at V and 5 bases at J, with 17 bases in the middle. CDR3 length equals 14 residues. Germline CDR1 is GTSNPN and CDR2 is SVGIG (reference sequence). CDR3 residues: CAWTGKGGGYGYTF. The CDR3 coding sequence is TGTGCCTGGACTGGAAAGGGGGGAGGGTATGGCTACACCTTC.

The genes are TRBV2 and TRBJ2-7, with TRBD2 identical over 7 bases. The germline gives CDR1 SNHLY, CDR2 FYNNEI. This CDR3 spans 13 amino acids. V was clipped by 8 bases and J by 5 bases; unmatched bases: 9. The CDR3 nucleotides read TGTGCCAGCGTCTCCCGGGAGGAAAACGAGCAGTACTTC. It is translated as CASVSREENEQYF.

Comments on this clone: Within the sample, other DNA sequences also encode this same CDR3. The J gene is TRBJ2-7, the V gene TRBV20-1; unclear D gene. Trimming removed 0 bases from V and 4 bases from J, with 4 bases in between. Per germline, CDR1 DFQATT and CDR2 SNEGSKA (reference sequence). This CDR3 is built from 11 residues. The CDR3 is CSARDSYEQYF. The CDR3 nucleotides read TGCAGTGCTAGAGACAGTTACGAGCAGTACTTC.

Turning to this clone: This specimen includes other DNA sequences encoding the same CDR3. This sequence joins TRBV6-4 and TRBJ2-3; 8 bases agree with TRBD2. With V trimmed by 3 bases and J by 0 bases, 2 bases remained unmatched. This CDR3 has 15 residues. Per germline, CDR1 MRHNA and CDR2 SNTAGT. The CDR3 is CASSDSGASTDTQYF. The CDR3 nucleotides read TGTGCCAGCAGTGATAGCGGGGCCAGCACAGATACGCAGTATTTT.

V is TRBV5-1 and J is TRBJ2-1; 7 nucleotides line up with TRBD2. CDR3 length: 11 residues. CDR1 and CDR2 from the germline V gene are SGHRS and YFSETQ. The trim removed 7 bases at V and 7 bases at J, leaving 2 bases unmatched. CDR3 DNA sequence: TGCGCCAGCCGGGAGGCTAATGAGCAGTTCTTC. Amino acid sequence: CASREANEQFF.

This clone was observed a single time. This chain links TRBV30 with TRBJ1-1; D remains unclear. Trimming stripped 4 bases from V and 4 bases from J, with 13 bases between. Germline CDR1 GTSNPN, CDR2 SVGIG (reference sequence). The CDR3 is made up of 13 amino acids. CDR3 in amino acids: CAWTQLPGTEAFF. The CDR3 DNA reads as TGTGCCTGGACTCAACTCCCGGGCACTGAAGCTTTCTTT. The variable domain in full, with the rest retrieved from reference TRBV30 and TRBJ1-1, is SQTIHQWPATLVQPVGSPLSLECTVEGTSNPNLYWYRQAAGRGLQLLFYSVGIGQISSEVPQNLSASRPQDRQFILSSKKLLLSDSGFYLCAWTQLPGTEAFFGQGTRLTVV.

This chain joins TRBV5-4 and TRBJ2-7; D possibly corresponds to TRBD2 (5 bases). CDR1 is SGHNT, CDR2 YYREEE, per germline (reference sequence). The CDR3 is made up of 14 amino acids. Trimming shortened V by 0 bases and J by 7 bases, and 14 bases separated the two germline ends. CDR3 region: CASSLVGEASEQYF. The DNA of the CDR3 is TGTGCCAGCAGCTTGGTCGGGGAAGCTTCTGAGCAGTACTTC. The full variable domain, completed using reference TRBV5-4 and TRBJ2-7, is ETGVTQSPTHLIKTRGQQVTLRCSSQSGHNTVSWYQQALGQGPQFIFQYYREEENGRGNFPPRFSGLQFPNYSSELNVNALELDDSALYLCASSLVGEASEQYFGPGTRLTVT.